The following is a TCR beta chain sequence with its context. The data were taken from a study of blood T cell repertoires in COVID-19. Study-level information: Both acute and convalescent COVID-19 samples were obtained from the United States, Italy and Spain. Sample material is recorded as cDNA or gDNA derived from T cells, B-cell-depleted T cells, or PBMCs.

Germline V CDR1 and CDR2: KGHSH, LQKENI. CDR3 length: 14 residues. With 2 bases removed from V and 6 bases from J, the gap between germline ends came to 14 bases. During active infection, Seattle patients enrolled and were then monitored through disease. Study processing details: How many nucleated cells were present was estimated from reference gene primer amplification. The repertoire was sequenced with immunoSEQ multiplex PCR; TCRdb's copy has only in-frame clones and lacks some. V and J calls and clone size are those listed in that table; D and trimming were worked out from the DNA. The data contain about 370,000 clones, about 90% of them singletons.

V gene TRBV18 combines with J gene TRBJ2-7; D remains ambiguous. Sequencing input: peripheral blood. The source is a woman aged 25 to 39 with COVID-19, enrolled during active disease. CDR3 sequence reads: CASSPDRVALEQYF. In DNA, the CDR3 is TGTGCCAGCTCACCAGATCGAGTCGCCCTCGAGCAGTACTTC.